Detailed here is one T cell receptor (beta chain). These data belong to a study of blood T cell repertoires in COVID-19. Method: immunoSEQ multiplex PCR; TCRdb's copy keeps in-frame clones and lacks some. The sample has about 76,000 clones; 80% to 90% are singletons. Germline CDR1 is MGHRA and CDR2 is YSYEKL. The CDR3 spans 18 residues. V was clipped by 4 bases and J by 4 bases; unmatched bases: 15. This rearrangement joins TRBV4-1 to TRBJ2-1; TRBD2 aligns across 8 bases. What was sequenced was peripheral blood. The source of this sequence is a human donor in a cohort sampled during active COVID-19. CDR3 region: CASSPPAQGLGSYNEQFF. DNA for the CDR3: TGCGCCAGCAGCCCCCCGGCCCAGGGACTAGGATCATACAATGAGCAGTTCTTC.